The 5 T cell receptor beta chains listed next were all sequenced from one sample in a study of T cells in Graves' hyperthyroidism and ophthalmopathy. Amplification of TCR beta CDR3 regions was performed using RNA transcripts as template. First-round RT-PCR targeting the TCR CDR3 was performed with the HTBI primer set. TCRdb used MiXCR to reprocess the multiplex PCR reads, holding one entry per CDR3 protein. The sample contains about 720,000 distinct CDR3 sequences, around 15% of which appear only once. Sequenced material: blood. Receptors originate from a man between 18 and 29 years old with Graves' hyperthyroidism.

The J gene is TRBJ2-7, the V gene TRBV30; no reliable D call. CDR1 GTSNPN and CDR2 SVGIG come from the germline V gene (reference sequence). V was shortened by 1 base and J by 3 bases, with 10 bases between the two germline ends. The CDR3 totals 13 residues. The CDR3 here is CAWSGSRSYEQYF. The CDR3 region has the DNA TGTGCCTGGAGTGGCAGCAGAAGCTACGAGCAGTACTTC.

This clonotype was counted only a few times. This sequence joins TRBV7-2 and TRBJ2-7; D is unclear. CDR3 length equals 13 residues. V was cut by 6 bases and J by 0 bases, with 9 bases left in between. Looked up from germline, CDR1 is SGHTA and CDR2 is FQGNSA. The CDR3 loop reads CASRSRPSYEQYF. The CDR3 DNA reads TGTGCCAGCAGGTCTAGGCCCTCCTACGAGCAGTACTTC.

This clonotype was observed a handful of times. V usage is TRBV24-1 and J usage is TRBJ2-1, with TRBD2 matching over 12 bases. Germline V gene data show CDR1 as KGHDR and CDR2 as SFDVKD. CDR3 size: 16 residues. J lost 4 bases, V lost 2 bases, and 2 bases had no gene match. DNA of the CDR3: TGTGCCACCAGTGATTCCGGACTAGCGGGATACAATGAGCAGTTCTTC. It yields the protein CATSDSGLAGYNEQFF.

This clonotype has a count of ten or more. The chain recombines TRBV12-3 or TRBV12-4 with TRBJ2-2; a possible D gene is TRBD2 (6 bases). The length of the CDR3 is 12 residues. This CDR3 reads CVTGANTGELFF. CDR3 DNA: TGTGTGACGGGGGCGAACACCGGGGAGCTGTTTTTT.

This clonotype came up many times. In nucleotides, the CDR3 is TGTGCCAGCAGTCAGCTGAATTCACCCCTCCACTTT. Translated, it gives CASSQLNSPLHF. The chain employs TRBV28 and TRBJ1-6, with no clear D. This CDR3 spans 12 amino acids. The V end lost 5 bases, the J end lost 7 bases, and 6 bases lay between the germline ends. Germline V gene sequence: CDR1 MDHEN, CDR2 SYDVKM. The full variable domain, in which reference TRBV28 and TRBJ1-6 provide the parts outside the CDR3, is DVKVTQSSRYLVKRTGEKVFLECVQDMDHENMFWYRQDPGLGLRLIYFSYDVKMKEKGDIPEGYSVSREKKERFSLILESASTNQTSMYLCASSQLNSPLHFGNGTRLTVT.